The rows below give T cell receptor beta chains drawn from one sample of a study of T cell repertoires in cytomegalovirus infection. Each CDR3 protein gets one entry after TCRdb re-called the reads with MiXCR. The sample records 250,000 to 300,000 distinct CDR3 sequences, 12% to 15% being singletons. The material sequenced was PBMCs. The receptors stem from a human donor in good health (CMV status not recorded). Some clones in this sample may be carry-over from other donors' samples. Each CDR3 is given with its conserved first and last residue. The D gene is left open where the match is weak. Some rows mark clone size as missing; the rest say once, few, many or name a class of expanded clone.

>TRBD1|TRBJ2-3|TRBV9|few
CASSVVQGGTDTQYF
TGTGCCAGCAGCGTAGTACAGGGGGGCACAGATACGCAGTATTTT
>-|TRBJ1-1|TRBV20-1|few
CSARDRASEAFF
TGCAGTGCTAGAGACAGAGCATCTGAAGCTTTCTTT
>-|TRBJ2-7|TRBV15|few
CATSRDTVAYEQYF
TGTGCCACCAGCAGAGATACTGTCGCCTACGAGCAGTACTTC
>-|TRBJ2-1|TRBV27|-
CASSLVGPPNEQFF
TGTGCCAGCAGTTTAGTGGGACCACCCAATGAGCAGTTCTTC
>TRBD2|TRBJ2-3|TRBV27|many
CASSPGLAGEADTQYF
TGTGCCAGCAGTCCGGGACTAGCGGGGGAGGCGGATACGCAGTATTTT
>-|TRBJ2-5|TRBV15|-
CATEEAAQETQYF
TGTGCCACCGAGGAAGCGGCTCAAGAGACCCAGTACTTC
>-|TRBJ2-2|TRBV5-5|once
CASSFAPNTGELFF
TGTGCCAGCAGCTTTGCACCGAACACCGGGGAGCTGTTTTTT
>TRBD2|TRBJ2-7|TRBV20-1|-
CSAQTSGSSYEQYF
TGCAGTGCCCAGACTAGCGGGAGCTCCTACGAGCAGTACTTC
>-|TRBJ1-4|TRBV29-1|few
CSVGLAEKLFF
TGCAGCGTCGGGCTCGCGGAAAAACTGTTTTTT
>TRBD2|TRBJ2-7|TRBV7-8|many
CASSPQREWEQYF
TGTGCCAGCAGCCCCCAGCGGGAGTGGGAGCAGTACTTC
>-|TRBJ1-5|TRBV6-1|many
CASSEGVWQPQHF
TGTGCCAGCAGTGAAGGGGTTTGGCAGCCCCAGCATTTT
>-|TRBJ2-1|TRBV20-1|-
CSARDFPYNEQFF
TGCAGCGCCCGGGACTTTCCCTACAATGAGCAGTTCTTC
>-|TRBJ2-7|TRBV7-2|many
CASSFFLYEQYF
TGTGCCAGCAGCTTTTTCCTCTACGAGCAGTACTTC
>-|TRBJ1-3|TRBV20-1|few
CSARDGSGNTIYF
TGCAGTGCTAGGGACGGCTCTGGAAACACCATATATTTT
>-|TRBJ2-1|TRBV27|few
CASSLSVGALYYNEQFF
TGTGCCAGCAGTTTATCGGTCGGAGCGCTTTATTACAATGAGCAGTTCTTC
>-|TRBJ2-1|TRBV6-2/TRBV6-3|-
CASTSRRGRSLDEQFF
TGTGCCAGCACCTCCCGTCGGGGACGATCTCTCGATGAGCAGTTCTTC
>TRBD2|TRBJ2-5|TRBV5-1|few
CASSSGLAGGAQETQYF
TGCGCCAGCAGCTCAGGACTAGCGGGAGGAGCCCAAGAGACCCAGTACTTC
>TRBD2|TRBJ2-1|TRBV12-3/TRBV12-4|many
CASSLWLAVVDNNEQFF
TGTGCCAGCAGCCTATGGCTAGCGGTCGTGGACAACAATGAGCAGTTCTTC
>TRBD1|TRBJ1-2|TRBV7-2|many
CASSTPRDRVVYGYTF
TGTGCCAGCAGCACACCACGGGACAGGGTTGTCTATGGCTACACCTTC
>-|TRBJ1-2|TRBV5-1|many
CASSVAGEESYTF
TGCGCCAGCAGCGTCGCCGGGGAAGAGAGCTACACCTTC
>-|TRBJ1-1|TRBV20-1|few
CSAREVGGAGTEAFF
TGCAGTGCTAGAGAAGTCGGGGGGGCAGGCACTGAAGCTTTCTTT
>-|TRBJ1-6|TRBV7-9|many
CASSSSPQGTPSPLHF
TGTGCCAGCAGCTCCAGTCCTCAGGGTACACCTTCACCCCTCCACTTT
>-|TRBJ1-6|TRBV7-9|many
CASSGRLYNSPLHF
TGTGCCAGCAGCGGACGGCTCTATAATTCACCCCTCCACTTT
>-|TRBJ1-4|TRBV12-3/TRBV12-4|-
CASSEGGPNQEKLFF
TGTGCCAGCAGTGAGGGGGGCCCCAACCAGGAAAAACTGTTTTTT
>-|TRBJ2-1|TRBV20-1|few
CSARLSYNEQFF
TGCAGTGCTAGACTCAGTTACAATGAGCAGTTCTTC
>TRBD2|TRBJ2-5|TRBV3-1|-
CASSQDWPSGGEETQYF
TGTGCCAGCAGCCAAGATTGGCCTAGCGGGGGGGAAGAGACCCAGTACTTC
>TRBD1|TRBJ1-1|TRBV20-1|few
CSARERTGEGTEAFF
TGCAGTGCTAGAGAAAGGACAGGAGAAGGCACTGAAGCTTTCTTT
>-|TRBJ2-7|TRBV3-1|few
CASSQGAGSYEQYF
TGTGCCAGCAGCCAAGGTGCCGGGAGCTACGAGCAGTACTTC
>TRBD1|TRBJ1-5|TRBV6-2/TRBV6-3|many
CASSQGQASNQPQHF
TGTGCCAGCAGTCAAGGACAGGCGAGCAATCAGCCCCAGCATTTT
>-|TRBJ2-1|TRBV27|-
CASSSLPIYNEQFF
TGTGCCAGCAGTTCGCTACCGATTTACAATGAGCAGTTCTTC
>TRBD1|TRBJ1-4|TRBV7-9|many
CASSIDRDRANEKLFF
TGTGCCAGCAGCATTGACAGGGACAGAGCTAATGAAAAACTGTTTTTT
>TRBD1|TRBJ2-4|TRBV11-2|many
CASSLDRADRRTKNIQYF
TGTGCCAGCAGCTTAGATCGGGCGGACAGGAGGACCAAAAACATTCAGTACTTC
>TRBD2|TRBJ2-7|TRBV20-1|-
CSARVPGLAGGTPYEQYF
TGCAGTGCTAGAGTCCCGGGACTAGCGGGAGGCACTCCCTACGAGCAGTACTTC
>TRBD2|TRBJ2-3|TRBV12-3/TRBV12-4|many
CASSLKGPSGSYTQYF
TGTGCCAGCAGTTTAAAGGGGCCTAGCGGGAGTTATACGCAGTATTTT
>-|TRBJ2-3|TRBV4-1|-
CASSQRATWMDTQYF
TGCGCCAGCAGCCAGAGGGCCACGTGGATGGATACGCAGTATTTT
>TRBD1|TRBJ2-3|TRBV11-2|few
CASSWTGGASDTQYF
TGTGCCAGCAGTTGGACAGGGGGAGCGTCAGATACGCAGTATTTT
>-|TRBJ2-3|TRBV4-2|-
CASSQDQSDTQYF
TGTGCCAGCAGCCAGGACCAGTCAGATACGCAGTATTTT
>TRBD1|TRBJ1-1|TRBV9|-
CASSPLGTVNTEAFF
TGTGCCAGCAGCCCTCTCGGGACAGTGAACACTGAAGCTTTCTTT
>-|TRBJ1-2|TRBV29-1|few
CSVEDRGRANYGYTF
TGCAGCGTTGAAGATCGGGGCAGGGCTAACTATGGCTACACCTTC
>-|TRBJ1-2|TRBV18|few
CASSEATPYGYTF
TGTGCCAGCTCAGAGGCGACCCCCTATGGCTACACCTTC
>-|TRBJ1-3|TRBV15|-
CATSRDTDTIYF
TGTGCCACCAGCAGAGATACTGACACCATATATTTT
>-|TRBJ2-7|TRBV5-6|many
CASARAGASYEQYF
TGTGCCAGCGCCAGGGCAGGGGCTTCCTACGAGCAGTACTTC
>TRBD1|TRBJ1-2|TRBV7-4|few
CASSSVPDRSGFGYTF
TGTGCCAGCAGCTCGGTCCCGGACAGGAGTGGATTCGGCTACACCTTC
>-|TRBJ1-1|TRBV5-1|few
CASSLDGLPNSEAFF
TGCGCCAGCAGCTTGGATGGCTTGCCTAACAGTGAAGCTTTCTTT
>TRBD1|TRBJ1-2|TRBV2|many
CASKVSPDRVYGYTF
TGTGCCAGCAAGGTCTCACCAGACAGGGTCTATGGCTACACCTTC
>TRBD1|TRBJ2-7|TRBV4-1|-
CASSHDGQGPYEQYF
TGCGCCAGCAGCCATGACGGACAGGGGCCCTACGAGCAGTACTTC
>TRBD1|TRBJ2-6|TRBV2|-
CASRTGAQGANVLTF
TGTGCCAGCAGGACAGGGGCGCAAGGGGCCAACGTCCTGACTTTC
>-|TRBJ1-2|TRBV7-9|-
CASSHDRLGYTF
TGTGCCAGCAGCCACGACAGGCTTGGCTACACCTTC
>-|TRBJ2-1|TRBV6-5|once
CASSPRDGYFNEQFF
TGTGCCAGCAGTCCCCGGGATGGCTACTTCAATGAGCAGTTCTTC